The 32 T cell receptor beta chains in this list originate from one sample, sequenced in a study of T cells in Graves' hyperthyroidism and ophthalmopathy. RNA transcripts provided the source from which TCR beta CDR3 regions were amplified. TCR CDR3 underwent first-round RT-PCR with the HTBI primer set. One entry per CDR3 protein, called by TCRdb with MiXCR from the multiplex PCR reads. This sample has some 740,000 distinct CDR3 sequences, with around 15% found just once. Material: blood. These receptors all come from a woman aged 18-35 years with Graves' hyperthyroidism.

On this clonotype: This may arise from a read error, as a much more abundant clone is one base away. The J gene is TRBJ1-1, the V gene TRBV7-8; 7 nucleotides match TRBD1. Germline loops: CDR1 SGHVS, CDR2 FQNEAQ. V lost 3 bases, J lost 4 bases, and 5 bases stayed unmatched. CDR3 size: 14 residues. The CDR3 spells CASSFNRGSTEAFF. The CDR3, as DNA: TGTGCCAGCAGCTTCAACAGGGGAAGCACTGAAGCTTTCTTT.

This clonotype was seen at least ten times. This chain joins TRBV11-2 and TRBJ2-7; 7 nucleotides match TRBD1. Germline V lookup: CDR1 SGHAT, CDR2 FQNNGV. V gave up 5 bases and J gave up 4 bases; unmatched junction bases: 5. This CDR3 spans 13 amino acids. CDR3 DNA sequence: TGTGCCAGCAGCACGCACAGGGGATACGAGCAGTACTTC. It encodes CASSTHRGYEQYF.

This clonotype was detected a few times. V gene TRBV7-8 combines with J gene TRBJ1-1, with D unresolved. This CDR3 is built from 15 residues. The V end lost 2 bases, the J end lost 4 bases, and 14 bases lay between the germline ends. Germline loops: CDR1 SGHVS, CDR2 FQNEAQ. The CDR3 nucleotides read TGTGCCAGCAGCTTAATTCTGGTCCCGAGCACTGAAGCTTTCTTT. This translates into CASSLILVPSTEAFF.

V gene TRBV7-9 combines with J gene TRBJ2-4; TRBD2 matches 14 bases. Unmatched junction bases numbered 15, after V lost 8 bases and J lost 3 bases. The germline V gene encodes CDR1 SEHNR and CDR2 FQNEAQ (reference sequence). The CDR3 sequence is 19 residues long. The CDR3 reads CASGSSGTSGSRVKNIQYF. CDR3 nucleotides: TGTGCCAGCGGCTCCTCCGGGACTAGCGGGAGCAGGGTCAAAAACATTCAGTACTTC.

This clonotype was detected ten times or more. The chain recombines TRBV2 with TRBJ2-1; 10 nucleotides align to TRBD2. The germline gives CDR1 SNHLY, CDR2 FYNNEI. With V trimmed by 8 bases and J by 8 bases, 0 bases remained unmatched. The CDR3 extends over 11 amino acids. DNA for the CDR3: TGTGCCAGCGGGACTAGCGATGAGCAGTTCTTC. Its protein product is CASGTSDEQFF.

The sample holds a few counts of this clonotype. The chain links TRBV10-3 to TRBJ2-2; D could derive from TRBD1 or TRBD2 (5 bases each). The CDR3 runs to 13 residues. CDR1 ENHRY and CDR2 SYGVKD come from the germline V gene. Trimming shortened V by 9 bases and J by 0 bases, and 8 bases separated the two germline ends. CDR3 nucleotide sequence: TGTGCCATAGGGACGGCGAACACCGGGGAGCTGTTTTTT. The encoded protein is CAIGTANTGELFF.

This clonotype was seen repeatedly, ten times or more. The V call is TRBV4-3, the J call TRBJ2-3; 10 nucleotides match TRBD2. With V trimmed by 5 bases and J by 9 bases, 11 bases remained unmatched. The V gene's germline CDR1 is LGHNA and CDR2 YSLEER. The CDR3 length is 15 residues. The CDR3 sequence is CASSKLAGDMRTQYF. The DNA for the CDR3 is TGCGCCAGCAGCAAGCTAGCGGGAGACATGAGGACGCAGTATTTT.

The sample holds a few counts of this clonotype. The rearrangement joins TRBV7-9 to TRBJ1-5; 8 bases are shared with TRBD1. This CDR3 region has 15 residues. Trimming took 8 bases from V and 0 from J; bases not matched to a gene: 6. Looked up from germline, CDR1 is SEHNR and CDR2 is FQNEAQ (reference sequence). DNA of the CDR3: TGTGCCAGCGGGACAGGCCTTTATAGCAATCAGCCCCAGCATTTT. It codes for CASGTGLYSNQPQHF.

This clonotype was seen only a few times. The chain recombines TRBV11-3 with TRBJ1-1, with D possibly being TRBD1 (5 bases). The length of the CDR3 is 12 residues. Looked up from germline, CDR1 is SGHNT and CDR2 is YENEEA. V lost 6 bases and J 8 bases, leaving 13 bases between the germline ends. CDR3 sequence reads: CASRGEADEAFF. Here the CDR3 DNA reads TGTGCCAGCAGAGGGGAGGCCGACGAAGCTTTCTTT.

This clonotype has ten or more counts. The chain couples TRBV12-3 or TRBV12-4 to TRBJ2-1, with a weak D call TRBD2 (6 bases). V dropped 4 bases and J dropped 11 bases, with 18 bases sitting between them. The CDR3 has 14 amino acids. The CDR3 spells CASSSPGTPAKQFF. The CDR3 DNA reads TGTGCCAGCAGTTCCCCGGGGACTCCAGCTAAGCAGTTCTTC.

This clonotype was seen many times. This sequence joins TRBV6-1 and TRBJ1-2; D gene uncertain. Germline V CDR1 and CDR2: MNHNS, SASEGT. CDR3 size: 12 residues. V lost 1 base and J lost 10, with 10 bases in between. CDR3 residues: CASSEGPQDYTF. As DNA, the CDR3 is TGTGCCAGCAGTGAAGGGCCCCAGGACTACACCTTC.

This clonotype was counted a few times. CDR3 residues: CSARVPSGSRNTQYF. The CDR3 bases are TGCAGTGCTAGAGTCCCTAGCGGGAGTCGGAATACGCAGTATTTT. The chain joins TRBV20-1 to TRBJ2-3; 10 nucleotides match TRBD2. J was trimmed by 7 bases and V by 1 base; bases with no gene match: 8. Germline V gene lookup returns CDR1 DFQATT and CDR2 SNEGSKA (reference sequence). This CDR3 is built from 15 residues.

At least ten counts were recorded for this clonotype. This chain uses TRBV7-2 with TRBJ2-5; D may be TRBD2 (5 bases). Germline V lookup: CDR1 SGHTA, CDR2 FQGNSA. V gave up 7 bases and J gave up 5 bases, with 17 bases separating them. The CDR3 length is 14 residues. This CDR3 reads CASTSSSAGETQYF. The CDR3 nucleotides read TGTGCCAGCACCTCTAGTAGTGCGGGCGAGACCCAGTACTTC.

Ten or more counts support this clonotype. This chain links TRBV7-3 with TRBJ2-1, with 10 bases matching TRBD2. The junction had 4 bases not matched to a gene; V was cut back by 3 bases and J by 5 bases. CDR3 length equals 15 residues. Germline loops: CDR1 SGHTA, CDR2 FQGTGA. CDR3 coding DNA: TGTGCCAGCAGCTTTGGACTAGCGGATAACAATGAGCAGTTCTTC. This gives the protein CASSFGLADNNEQFF.

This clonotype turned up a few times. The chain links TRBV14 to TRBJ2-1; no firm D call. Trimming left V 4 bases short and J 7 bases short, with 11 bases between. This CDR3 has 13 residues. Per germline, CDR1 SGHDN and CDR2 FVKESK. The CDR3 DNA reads TGTGCCAGCAGCCTGAGTCTCTGGAATGAGCAGTTCTTC. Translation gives CASSLSLWNEQFF.

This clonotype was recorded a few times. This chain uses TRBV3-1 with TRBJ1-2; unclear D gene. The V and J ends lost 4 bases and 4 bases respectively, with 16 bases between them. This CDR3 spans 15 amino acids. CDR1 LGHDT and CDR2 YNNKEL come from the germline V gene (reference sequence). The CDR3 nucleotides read TGTGCCAGCAGCCGTCCACCCGACATGGGCTATGGCTACACCTTC. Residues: CASSRPPDMGYGYTF.

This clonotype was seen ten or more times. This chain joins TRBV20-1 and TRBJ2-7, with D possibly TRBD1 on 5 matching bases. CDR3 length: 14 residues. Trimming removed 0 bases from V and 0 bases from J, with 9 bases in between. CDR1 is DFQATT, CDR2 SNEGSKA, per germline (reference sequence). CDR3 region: CSARDRGNSYEQYF. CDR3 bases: TGCAGTGCTAGAGATAGGGGAAACTCCTACGAGCAGTACTTC.

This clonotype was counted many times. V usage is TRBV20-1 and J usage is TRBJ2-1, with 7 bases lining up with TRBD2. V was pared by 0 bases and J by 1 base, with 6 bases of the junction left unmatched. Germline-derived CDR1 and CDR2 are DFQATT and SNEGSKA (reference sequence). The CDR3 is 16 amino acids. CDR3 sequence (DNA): TGCAGTGCTAGAGACCCAGCGGGAAGTTCCTACAATGAGCAGTTCTTC. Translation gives CSARDPAGSSYNEQFF.

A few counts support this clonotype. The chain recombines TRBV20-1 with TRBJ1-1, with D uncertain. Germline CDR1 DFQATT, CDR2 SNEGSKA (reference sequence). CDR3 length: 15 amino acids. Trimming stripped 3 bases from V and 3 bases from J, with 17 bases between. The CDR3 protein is CSARTPEGWDTEAFF. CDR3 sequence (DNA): TGCAGTGCTAGGACCCCCGAGGGATGGGACACTGAAGCTTTCTTT.

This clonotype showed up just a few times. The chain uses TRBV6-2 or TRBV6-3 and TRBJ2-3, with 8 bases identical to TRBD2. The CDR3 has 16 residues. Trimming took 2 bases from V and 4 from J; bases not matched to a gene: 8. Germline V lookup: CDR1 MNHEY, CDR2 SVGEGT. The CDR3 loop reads CASSYVGGRTADTQYF. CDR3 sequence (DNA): TGTGCCAGCAGTTACGTTGGCGGGAGGACAGCAGATACGCAGTATTTT.

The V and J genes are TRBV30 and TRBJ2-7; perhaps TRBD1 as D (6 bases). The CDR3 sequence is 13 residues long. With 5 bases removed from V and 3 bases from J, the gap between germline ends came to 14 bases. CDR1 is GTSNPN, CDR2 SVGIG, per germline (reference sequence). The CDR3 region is CAWQRGQFYEQYF. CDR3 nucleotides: TGTGCCTGGCAACGTGGACAGTTCTACGAGCAGTACTTC.

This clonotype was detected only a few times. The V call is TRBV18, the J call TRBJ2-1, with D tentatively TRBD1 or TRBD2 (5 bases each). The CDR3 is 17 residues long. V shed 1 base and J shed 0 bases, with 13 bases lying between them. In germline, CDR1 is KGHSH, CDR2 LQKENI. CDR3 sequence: CASSPRVGPSSYNEQFF. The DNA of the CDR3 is TGTGCCAGCTCACCACGAGTGGGACCCAGCTCCTACAATGAGCAGTTCTTC.

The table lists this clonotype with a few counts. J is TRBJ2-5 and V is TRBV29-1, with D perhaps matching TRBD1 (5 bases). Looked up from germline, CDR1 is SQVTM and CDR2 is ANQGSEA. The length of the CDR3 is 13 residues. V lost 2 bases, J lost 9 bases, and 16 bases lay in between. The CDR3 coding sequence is TGCAGCGTTGAATCGGGCAGGGATTGGGCCCAGTACTTC. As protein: CSVESGRDWAQYF. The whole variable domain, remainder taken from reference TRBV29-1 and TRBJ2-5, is SAVISQKPSRDICQRGTSLTIQCQVDSQVTMMFWYRQQPGQSLTLIATANQGSEATYESGFVIDKFPISRPNLTFSTLTVSNMSPEDSSIYLCSVESGRDWAQYFGPGTRLLVL.

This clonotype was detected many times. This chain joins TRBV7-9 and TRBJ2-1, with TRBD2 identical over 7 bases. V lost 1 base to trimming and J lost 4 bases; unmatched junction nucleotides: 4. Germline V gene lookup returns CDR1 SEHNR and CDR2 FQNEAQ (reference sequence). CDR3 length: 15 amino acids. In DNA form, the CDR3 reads TGTGCCAGCAGCTTAGAAGCGGGAATATACAATGAGCAGTTCTTC. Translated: CASSLEAGIYNEQFF.

CDR3 nucleotides: TGTGCCAGCAAAAAGGCCAGGGGGAGATCCTACAATGAGCAGTTCTTC. Translated, it gives CASKKARGRSYNEQFF. This chain links TRBV6-1 with TRBJ2-1, with 7 bases matching TRBD1. The CDR3 is 16 amino acids. The germline V gene has CDR1 MNHNS and CDR2 SASEGT. Trimming cost V 7 bases and J 1 base; bases outside gene matches: 10.

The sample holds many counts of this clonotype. The CDR3 nucleotides are TGTGCCTGGAGCCGGACCACGGGGCCCCAGCATTTT. It specifies CAWSRTTGPQHF. V and J are TRBV30 and TRBJ1-5; D is unresolved. V shed 3 bases and J shed 9 bases, with 12 bases lying between them. Germline V gene lookup returns CDR1 GTSNPN and CDR2 SVGIG (reference sequence). The CDR3 covers 12 residues. Filled out from reference TRBV30 and TRBJ1-5, the complete variable domain reads SQTIHQWPATLVQPVGSPLSLECTVEGTSNPNLYWYRQAAGRGLQLLFYSVGIGQISSEVPQNLSASRPQDRQFILSSKKLLLSDSGFYLCAWSRTTGPQHFGDGTRLSIL.

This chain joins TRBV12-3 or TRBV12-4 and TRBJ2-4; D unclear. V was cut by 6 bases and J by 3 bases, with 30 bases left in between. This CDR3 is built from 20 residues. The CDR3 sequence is CASSIPFVTRNSKGKNIQYF. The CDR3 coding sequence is TGTGCCAGCAGCATTCCTTTCGTGACACGAAACTCTAAGGGCAAAAACATTCAGTACTTC.

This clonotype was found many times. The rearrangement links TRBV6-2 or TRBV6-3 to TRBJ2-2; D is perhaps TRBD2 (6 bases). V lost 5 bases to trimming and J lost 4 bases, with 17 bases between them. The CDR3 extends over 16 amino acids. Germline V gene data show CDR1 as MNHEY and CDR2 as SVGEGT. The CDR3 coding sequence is TGTGCCAGCAGTGACCCCGGGGAGGCGGGCACCGGGGAGCTGTTTTTT. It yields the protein CASSDPGEAGTGELFF.

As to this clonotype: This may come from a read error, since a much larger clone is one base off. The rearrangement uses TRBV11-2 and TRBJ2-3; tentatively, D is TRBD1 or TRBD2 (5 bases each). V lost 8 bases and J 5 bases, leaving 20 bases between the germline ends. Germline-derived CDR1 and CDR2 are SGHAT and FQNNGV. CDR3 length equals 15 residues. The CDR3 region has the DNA TGTGCCAGCGGCAGGGCCGGGGCGCTTCGAGATACGCAGTATTTT. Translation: CASGRAGALRDTQYF.

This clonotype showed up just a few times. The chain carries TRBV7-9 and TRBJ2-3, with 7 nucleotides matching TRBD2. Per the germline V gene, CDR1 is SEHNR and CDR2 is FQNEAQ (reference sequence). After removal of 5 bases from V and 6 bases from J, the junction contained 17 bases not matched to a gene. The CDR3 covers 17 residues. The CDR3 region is CASSAPQTSARSDTQYF. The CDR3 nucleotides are TGTGCCAGCAGCGCGCCTCAAACTAGCGCCCGATCGGATACGCAGTATTTT.

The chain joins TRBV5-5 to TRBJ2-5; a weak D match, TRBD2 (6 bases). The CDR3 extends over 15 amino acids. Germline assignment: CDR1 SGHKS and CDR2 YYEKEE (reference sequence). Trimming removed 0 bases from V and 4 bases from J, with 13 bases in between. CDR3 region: CASSLDAGGRETQYF. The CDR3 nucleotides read TGTGCCAGCAGCTTGGATGCAGGAGGGAGAGAGACCCAGTACTTC.

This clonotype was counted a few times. DNA of the CDR3: TGTGCCAGTAGTATGGGGACACTCATCTATGGCTACACCTTC. Translation gives CASSMGTLIYGYTF. The rearrangement links TRBV19 to TRBJ1-2, with a tentative D call TRBD1 (6 bases). The CDR3 totals 14 residues. Between the trimmed V and J ends, which lost 3 bases and 4 bases, there was a span of 12 bases. Germline CDR1 and CDR2: LNHDA and SQIVND (reference sequence).